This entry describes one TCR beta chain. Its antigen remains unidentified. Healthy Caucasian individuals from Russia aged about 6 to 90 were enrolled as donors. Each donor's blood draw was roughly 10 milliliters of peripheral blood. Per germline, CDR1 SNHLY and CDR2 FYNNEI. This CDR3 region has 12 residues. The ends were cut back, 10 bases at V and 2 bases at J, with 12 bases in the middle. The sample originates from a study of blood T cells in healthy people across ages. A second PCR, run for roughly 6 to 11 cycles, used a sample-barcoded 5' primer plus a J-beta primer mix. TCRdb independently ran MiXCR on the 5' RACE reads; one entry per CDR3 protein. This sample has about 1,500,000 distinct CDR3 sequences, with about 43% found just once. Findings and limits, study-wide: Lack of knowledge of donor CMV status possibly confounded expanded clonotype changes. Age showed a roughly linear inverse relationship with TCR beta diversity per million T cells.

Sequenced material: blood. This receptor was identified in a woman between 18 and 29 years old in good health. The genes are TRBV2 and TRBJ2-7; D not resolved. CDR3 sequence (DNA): TGTGCCACTGCGACTGGGGCCTACGAGCAGTACTTC. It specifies CATATGAYEQYF.